Listed here are 14 T cell receptor beta chains from one sample, sequenced in a study of T cell responses to AZD1222 COVID-19 vaccine. Produced via immunoSEQ multiplex PCR; TCRdb's table is partial and in-frame only. The profile shows about 150,000 clones, 75% to 95% of them singletons. This material consisted of peripheral blood, taken on day 0 of AZD1222 vaccination. The receptor source for this set is an adult in good health.

The chain joins TRBV24-1 to TRBJ2-7, with D possibly being TRBD2 (6 bases). This CDR3 is 13 amino acids long. Germline V gene lookup returns CDR1 KGHDR and CDR2 SFDVKD. The V gene lost 9 bases and the J gene lost 3 bases, with 14 bases spanning the gap. Written as DNA, the CDR3 is TGTGCCACCGAGGGGCGGGACGACTACGAGCAGTACTTC. Residues: CATEGRDDYEQYF.

The chain carries TRBV9 and TRBJ1-5, with TRBD1 matching 7 bases. J was trimmed by 3 bases and V by 4 bases; bases with no gene match: 10. CDR1 and CDR2 from the germline V gene are SGDLS and YYNGEE. CDR3 length: 16 residues. The CDR3: CASSSGVGTANQPQHF. DNA for the CDR3: TGTGCCAGCAGCAGCGGGGTGGGGACAGCCAATCAGCCCCAGCATTTT.

The chain employs TRBV6-1 and TRBJ1-2, with TRBD1 as a possible D gene (5 bases). Trimming shortened V by 3 bases and J by 6 bases, and 11 bases separated the two germline ends. The length of the CDR3 is 13 residues. The V gene's germline CDR1 is MNHNS and CDR2 SASEGT. The CDR3 region is CASSDRGFDGYTF. The CDR3 region has the DNA TGTGCCAGCAGTGACCGGGGCTTCGATGGCTACACCTTC.

The chain is built from TRBV13 and TRBJ1-2, with 7 bases matching TRBD1. V dropped 2 bases and J dropped 4; count of bases not matched to a gene: 7. The germline V gene has CDR1 PRHDT and CDR2 FYEKMQ (reference sequence). This CDR3 contains 15 residues. CDR3 in amino acids: CASSLRDRPFYGYTF. The DNA of the CDR3 is TGTGCCAGCAGCTTACGGGACAGACCGTTCTATGGCTACACCTTC.

This clone was seen once. The rearrangement uses TRBV4-1 and TRBJ1-1, with TRBD1 as a possible D gene (5 bases). V was cut by 3 bases and J by 6 bases, with 17 bases left in between. The germline gives CDR1 MGHRA, CDR2 YSYEKL. The CDR3 totals 15 residues. The CDR3 spells CASSQAGAKVAEAFF. In DNA, the CDR3 is TGCGCCAGCAGCCAGGCCGGGGCCAAGGTGGCTGAAGCTTTCTTT.

This chain links TRBV27 with TRBJ2-2, with D perhaps matching TRBD1 or TRBD2 (5 bases each). The ends were cut back, 3 bases at V and 2 bases at J, with 31 bases in the middle. Germline CDR1 and CDR2: MNHEY and SMNVEV (reference sequence). The CDR3 totals 22 residues. The CDR3 loop reads CASSFIYPGFDTMTVNTGELFF. In nucleotides, the CDR3 is TGTGCCAGCAGTTTTATTTATCCGGGGTTCGACACCATGACAGTAAACACCGGGGAGCTGTTTTTT.

The rearrangement uses TRBV28 and TRBJ1-2; 11 positions agree with TRBD1. Trimming removed 3 bases from V and 7 bases from J; junction bases left unmatched: 1. The length of the CDR3 is 13 residues. Germline lookup yields CDR1 MDHEN and CDR2 SYDVKM. The CDR3 region is CASSLGQGGGYTF. Here the CDR3 DNA reads TGTGCCAGCAGTTTGGGACAGGGGGGTGGCTACACCTTC.

The rearrangement links TRBV3-1 (or the pseudogene TRBV3-2) to TRBJ2-3, with TRBD2 identical over 9 bases. V lost 6 bases and J lost 1; bases outside the gene matches: 5. The CDR3 is made up of 15 amino acids. CDR1 LGHDT and CDR2 YNNKEL come from the germline V gene (reference sequence). The CDR3 loop reads CASSRLAGGTDTQYF. In nucleotides, the CDR3 is TGTGCCAGCAGTCGATTAGCGGGGGGCACAGATACGCAGTATTTT.

The chain couples TRBV28 to TRBJ1-1; a weak D match, TRBD1 (5 bases). CDR1 and CDR2 from the germline V gene are MDHEN and SYDVKM. V dropped 3 bases and J dropped 1 base, with 9 bases sitting between them. This CDR3 comprises 14 residues. CDR3 protein: CASSFGGGNTEAFF. The CDR3 nucleotides read TGTGCCAGCAGTTTCGGGGGAGGGAACACTGAAGCTTTCTTT.

The chain is built from TRBV28 and TRBJ1-5; a possible D gene is TRBD1 (5 bases). V gave up 5 bases and J gave up 6 bases, with 11 bases separating them. CDR1 MDHEN and CDR2 SYDVKM come from the germline V gene. The CDR3 length is 13 residues. The CDR3 coding sequence is TGTGCCAGCAGTACGGGGGGAGTTCAGCCCCAGCATTTT. It codes for CASSTGGVQPQHF.

This chain joins TRBV19 and TRBJ1-1; 7 nucleotides agree with TRBD1. There are 11 residues in the CDR3. V trimming: 10 bases; J trimming: 11 bases; junction bases outside the gene matches: 10. Germline CDR1 reads LNHDA; CDR2 reads SQIVND (reference sequence). The CDR3 DNA is TGTGCCACCAAGGGGGCAGGGAAGGCTTTCTTT. Its protein product is CATKGAGKAFF.

V and J are TRBV19 and TRBJ2-2, with TRBD1 as a possible D gene (5 bases). This CDR3 region has 13 residues. Deletions cut 7 bases from V and 4 bases from J, with 10 bases between. From germline, CDR1 is LNHDA and CDR2 SQIVND (reference sequence). CDR3 coding DNA: TGTGCCAGTAACCCCCAGGGCACCGGGGAGCTGTTTTTT. Translated, it gives CASNPQGTGELFF.

The chain carries TRBV5-1 and TRBJ1-1; 8 nucleotides align to TRBD1. The V segment lost 4 bases and the J segment 5 bases; nucleotides outside the gene matches: 7. Germline CDR1 reads SGHRS; CDR2 reads YFSETQ. The CDR3 sequence is 14 residues long. CDR3 nucleotides: TGCGCCAGCAGCAGTAACCAGGGGGCAACTGAAGCTTTCTTT. Translating gives CASSSNQGATEAFF.

The chain joins TRBV28 to TRBJ1-3, with D maybe TRBD1 (6 bases). Trimming took off 9 bases at V and 0 bases at J, with 12 bases between the two ends. The CDR3 sequence is 14 residues long. The V gene's germline CDR1 is MDHEN and CDR2 SYDVKM. CDR3 nucleotides: TGTGCCAGTGGGGGCAGGGGCTCTGGAAACACCATATATTTT. Protein product: CASGGRGSGNTIYF.